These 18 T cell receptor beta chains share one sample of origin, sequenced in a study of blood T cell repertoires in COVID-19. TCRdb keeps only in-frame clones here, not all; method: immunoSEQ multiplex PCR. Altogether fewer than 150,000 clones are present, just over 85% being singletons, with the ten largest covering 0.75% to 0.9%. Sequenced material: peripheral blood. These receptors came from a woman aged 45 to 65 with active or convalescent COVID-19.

The CDR3 sequence: CAISEQGSNQPQHF. Here the CDR3 DNA reads TGTGCCATCAGTGAACAGGGAAGCAATCAGCCCCAGCATTTT. The rearrangement links TRBV10-3 to TRBJ1-5; maybe TRBD1 (6 bases). CDR3 length: 14 amino acids. V shed 3 bases and J shed 1 base, with 7 bases lying between them. CDR1 and CDR2 from the germline V gene are ENHRY and SYGVKD.

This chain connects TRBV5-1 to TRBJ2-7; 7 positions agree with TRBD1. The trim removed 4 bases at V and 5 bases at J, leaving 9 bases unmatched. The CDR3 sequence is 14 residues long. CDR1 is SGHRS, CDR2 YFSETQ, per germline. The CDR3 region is CASSAQDRVNEQYF. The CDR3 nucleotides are TGCGCCAGCAGCGCACAAGACAGGGTCAACGAGCAGTACTTC.

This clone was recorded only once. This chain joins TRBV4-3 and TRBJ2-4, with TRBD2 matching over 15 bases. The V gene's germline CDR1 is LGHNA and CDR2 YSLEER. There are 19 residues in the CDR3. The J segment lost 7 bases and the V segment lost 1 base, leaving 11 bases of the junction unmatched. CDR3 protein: CASSQGSRGLAGGGNIQYF. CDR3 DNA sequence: TGCGCCAGCAGCCAAGGGTCGAGAGGACTAGCGGGAGGGGGGAACATTCAGTACTTC.

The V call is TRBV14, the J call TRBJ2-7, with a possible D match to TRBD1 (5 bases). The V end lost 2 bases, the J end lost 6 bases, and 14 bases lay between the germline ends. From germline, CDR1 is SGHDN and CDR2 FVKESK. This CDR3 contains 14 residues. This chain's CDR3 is CASSQRAWGIEQYF. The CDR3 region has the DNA TGTGCCAGCAGCCAACGGGCTTGGGGCATCGAGCAGTACTTC.

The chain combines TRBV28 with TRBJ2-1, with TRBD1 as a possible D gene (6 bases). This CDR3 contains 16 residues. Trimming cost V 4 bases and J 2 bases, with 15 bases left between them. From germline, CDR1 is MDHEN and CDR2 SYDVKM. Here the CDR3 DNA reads TGTGCCAGCAGTTCTCGCCCCGGGACACCCTACAATGAGCAGTTCTTC. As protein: CASSSRPGTPYNEQFF.

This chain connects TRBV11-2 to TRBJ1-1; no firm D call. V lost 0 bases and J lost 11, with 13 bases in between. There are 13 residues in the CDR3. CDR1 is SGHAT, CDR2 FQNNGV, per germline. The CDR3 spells CASSLDLSRDAFF. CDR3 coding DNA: TGTGCCAGCAGCTTAGATCTAAGTCGGGATGCTTTCTTT. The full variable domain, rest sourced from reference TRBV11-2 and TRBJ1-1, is EAGVAQSPRYKIIEKRQSVAFWCNPISGHATLYWYQQILGQGPKLLIQFQNNGVVDDSQLPKDRFSAERLKGVDSTLKIQPAKLEDSAVYLCASSLDLSRDAFFGQGTRLTVV.

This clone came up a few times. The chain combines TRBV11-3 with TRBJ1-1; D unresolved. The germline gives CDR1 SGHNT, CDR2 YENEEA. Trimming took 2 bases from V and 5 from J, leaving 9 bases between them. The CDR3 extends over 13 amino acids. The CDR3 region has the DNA TGTGCCAGCAGCTTATCGGGGTGGACTGAAGCTTTCTTT. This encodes CASSLSGWTEAFF.

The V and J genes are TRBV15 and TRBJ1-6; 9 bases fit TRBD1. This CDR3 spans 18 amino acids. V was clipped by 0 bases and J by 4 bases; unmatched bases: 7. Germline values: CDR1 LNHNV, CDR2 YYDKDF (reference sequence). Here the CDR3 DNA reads TGTGCCACCAGCAGAGATCTCGGACAGGGGTCATATAATTCACCCCTCCACTTT. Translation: CATSRDLGQGSYNSPLHF.

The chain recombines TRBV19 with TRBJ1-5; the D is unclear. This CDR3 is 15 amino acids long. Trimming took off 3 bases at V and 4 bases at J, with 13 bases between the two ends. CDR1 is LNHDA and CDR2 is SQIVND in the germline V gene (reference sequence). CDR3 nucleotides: TGTGCCAGTAGTATCCAGATGAGGGCTAATCAGCCCCAGCATTTT. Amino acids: CASSIQMRANQPQHF.

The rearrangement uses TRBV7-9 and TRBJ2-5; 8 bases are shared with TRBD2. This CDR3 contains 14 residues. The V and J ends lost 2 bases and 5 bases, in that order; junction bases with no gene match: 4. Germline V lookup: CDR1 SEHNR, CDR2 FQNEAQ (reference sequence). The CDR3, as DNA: TGTGCCAGCAGCTTACGGGGGGGAACGGAGACCCAGTACTTC. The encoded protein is CASSLRGGTETQYF.

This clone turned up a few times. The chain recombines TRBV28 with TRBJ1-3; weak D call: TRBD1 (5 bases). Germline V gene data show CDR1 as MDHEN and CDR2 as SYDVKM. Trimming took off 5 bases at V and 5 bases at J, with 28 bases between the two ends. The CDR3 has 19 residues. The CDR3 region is CASSHDGTFLYRTRNTIYF. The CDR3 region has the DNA TGTGCCAGCAGTCACGACGGGACTTTTCTCTATAGAACTAGAAACACCATATATTTT.

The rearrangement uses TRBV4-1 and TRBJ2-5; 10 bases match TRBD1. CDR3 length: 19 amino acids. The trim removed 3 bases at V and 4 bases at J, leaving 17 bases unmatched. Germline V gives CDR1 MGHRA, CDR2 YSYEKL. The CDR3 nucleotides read TGCGCCAGCAGCCAGACTTCCGGGACAGGGGAAATCAAGGGAGAGACCCAGTACTTC. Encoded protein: CASSQTSGTGEIKGETQYF.

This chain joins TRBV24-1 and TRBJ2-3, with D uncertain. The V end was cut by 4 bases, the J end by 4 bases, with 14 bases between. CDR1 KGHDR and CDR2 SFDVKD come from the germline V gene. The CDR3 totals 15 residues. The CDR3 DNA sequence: TGTGCCACCAGTGACCTTACGCTTAGTTCAGATACGCAGTATTTT. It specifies CATSDLTLSSDTQYF.

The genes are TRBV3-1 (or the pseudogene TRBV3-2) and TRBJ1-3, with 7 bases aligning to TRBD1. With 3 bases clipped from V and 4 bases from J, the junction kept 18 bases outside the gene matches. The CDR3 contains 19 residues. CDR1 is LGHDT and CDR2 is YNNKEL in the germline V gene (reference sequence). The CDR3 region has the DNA TGTGCCAGCAGCCATAGGTTCGGCAGGTCGACAGGGTCCGGAAACACCATATATTTT. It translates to CASSHRFGRSTGSGNTIYF.

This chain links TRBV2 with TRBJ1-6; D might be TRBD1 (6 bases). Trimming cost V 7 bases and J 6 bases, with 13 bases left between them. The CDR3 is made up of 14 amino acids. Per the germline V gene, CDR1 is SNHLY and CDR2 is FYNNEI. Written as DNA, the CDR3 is TGTGCCAGCAACAGGGAAAGCCCTAATTCACCCCTCCACTTT. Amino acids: CASNRESPNSPLHF.

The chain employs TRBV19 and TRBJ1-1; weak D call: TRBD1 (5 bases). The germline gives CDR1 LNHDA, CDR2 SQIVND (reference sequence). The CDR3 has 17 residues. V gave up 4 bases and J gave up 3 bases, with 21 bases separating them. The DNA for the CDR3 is TGTGCCAGTAGTAAATGGTGGCAGGGTGGGTTCGACACTGAAGCTTTCTTT. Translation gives CASSKWWQGGFDTEAFF.

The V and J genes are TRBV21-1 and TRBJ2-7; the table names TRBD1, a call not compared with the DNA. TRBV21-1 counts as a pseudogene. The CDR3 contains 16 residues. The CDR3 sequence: CASSKNPDTHTYEQYF. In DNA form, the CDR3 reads TGTGCCAGCAGCAAAAATCCGGACACACACACCTACGAGCAGTACTTC.

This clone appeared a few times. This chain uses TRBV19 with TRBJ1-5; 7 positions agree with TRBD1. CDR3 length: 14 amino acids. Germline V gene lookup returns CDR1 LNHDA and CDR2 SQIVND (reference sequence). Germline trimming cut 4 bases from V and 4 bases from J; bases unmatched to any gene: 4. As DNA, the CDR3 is TGTGCCAGTAGTAGTCCAGGGGGTAATCAGCCCCAGCATTTT. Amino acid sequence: CASSSPGGNQPQHF.